This T cell receptor beta chain was found in a study of T-cell reconstitution after alpha-beta-depleted transplantation in children. The TCRbeta library incorporated unique molecular identifiers. TCRdb re-analysed the PCR reads in MiXCR, keeping a single row per CDR3 protein. The sample includes about 260,000 distinct CDR3 sequences, roughly 12% seen only once; the top ten take less than 25%. CDR1 SSHAT and CDR2 FNYEAQ come from the germline V gene (reference sequence). CDR3 length: 15 amino acids. V lost 5 bases, J lost 5 bases, and 16 bases lay in between. J is TRBJ2-1 and V is TRBV7-7; D remains ambiguous. The sequence derives from a male patient aged 2 to 10 who had a stem cell transplant for chronic granulomatous disease, so the T cells may come from the graft donor. Material: peripheral blood, obtained 180 days after TCRalphabeta/CD19-depleted stem cell transplant. CDR3 sequence: CASSLSGVDDNEQFF. The CDR3 region has the DNA TGTGCCAGCAGCCTCAGTGGGGTGGACGACAATGAGCAGTTCTTC.